This TCR beta chain was profiled in a study of graft-versus-host responses after intestinal transplantation. Study-level information: Every transplant recipient was induced with anti-thymocyte globulin, then maintained on tacrolimus and steroids for 2 to 3 years.

Study-wide results and caveats: Elevated graft-versus-host to host-versus-graft clonal ratios in allografts were recorded for patients with graft-donor T cell macrochimerism.

Details on this clone: Its target is unknown.

Data came from immunoSEQ multiplex PCR; TCRdb stores just in-frame clones and leaves some out. In the table there are approximately 130,000 clones, more than 80% of which are singletons. This CDR3 has 14 residues. V was clipped by 2 bases and J by 7 bases, with 15 bases between them. Germline CDR1 PRHDT, CDR2 FYEKMQ (reference sequence). This chain uses TRBV13 with TRBJ2-7; D is unclear. The source of this sequence is a human donor who received an intestinal transplant. This specimen was unstimulated CD4+ T cells sorted from spleen or lymph node cells, taken before intestinal transplant. CDR3: CASSLSGLVGEQYF. CDR3 in DNA: TGTGCCAGCAGCTTATCCGGGCTTGTGGGAGAGCAGTACTTC.